The next 20 T cell receptor beta chains were all read from a single sample in a study of T cell responses to AZD1222 COVID-19 vaccine (dated by TCRdb to the early 2020s). Taken with the paper, the label for time point translates to: baseline before first vaccination. Libraries were made using the immunoSEQ multiplex PCR assay. What TCRdb holds here is the immuneACCESS table cut down to in-frame rearrangements. Part of the clones is not present; checked against another copy, under half of the missing clones reflect an unresolved V gene, and the others are unexplained. For this sample there are about 160,000 clones; 85% to 90% appear just once. More than 5.5% of the sample is in the top ten clones. The sample consisted of peripheral blood, taken on day 0 of AZD1222 vaccination. These receptors all come from an adult in good health.

In this sample, this clone turned up a few times. CDR3 in amino acids: CASSQNPYNEQFF. The CDR3 nucleotides are TGCGCCAGCAGCCAAAACCCGTACAATGAGCAGTTCTTC. The rearrangement joins TRBV4-1 to TRBJ2-1; no reliable D call. The CDR3 contains 13 residues. V was clipped by 2 bases and J by 4 bases, with 6 bases between them. CDR1 and CDR2 from the germline V gene are MGHRA and YSYEKL.

This chain joins TRBV14 and TRBJ2-6, with D perhaps given as TRBD1 or TRBD2 (5 bases each). Germline lookup yields CDR1 SGHDN and CDR2 FVKESK. V was pared by 4 bases and J by 0 bases, with 10 bases between. This CDR3 contains 16 residues. The CDR3 DNA follows: TGTGCCAGCAGCCCACCAGGGAGCTCTGGGGCCAACGTCCTGACTTTC. Amino acids: CASSPPGSSGANVLTF.

The CDR3 is CATRLAETQYF. DNA for the CDR3: TGTGCCACCCGGTTGGCGGAGACCCAGTACTTC. V usage is TRBV10-3 and J usage is TRBJ2-5, with D unclear. V was pared by 10 bases and J by 5 bases, with 11 bases between. Germline V gene lookup returns CDR1 ENHRY and CDR2 SYGVKD. The CDR3 has 11 residues.

The chain has TRBV25-1 and TRBJ2-7; D is perhaps TRBD2 (5 bases). V lost 5 bases to trimming and J lost 5 bases, with 16 bases between them. CDR1 and CDR2 (germline): MGHDK, SYGVNS. The CDR3 covers 14 residues. As DNA, the CDR3 is TGTGCCAGCAGTTCCTACGGACGTAGCGACGAGCAGTACTTC. Translated: CASSSYGRSDEQYF.

J is TRBJ2-3 and V is TRBV6-4; D may be TRBD1 (5 bases). Trimming removed 8 bases at V and 4 bases at J, with 13 bases between. This CDR3 is built from 13 residues. Germline CDR1 MRHNA, CDR2 SNTAGT. The DNA of the CDR3 is TGTGCCAGCGGCGAAGGGGCGGCAGATACGCAGTATTTT. As protein: CASGEGAADTQYF.

This chain uses TRBV24-1 with TRBJ2-7; D unclear. V lost 3 bases and J 4 bases, leaving 15 bases between the germline ends. Germline CDR1 is KGHDR and CDR2 is SFDVKD. This CDR3 spans 15 amino acids. The CDR3 region has the DNA TGTGCCACCAGTGATCCAGCCTCATCGGCTTACGAGCAGTACTTC. This encodes CATSDPASSAYEQYF.

This chain connects TRBV5-4 to TRBJ2-2; 7 positions agree with TRBD1. Trimming at V came to 5 bases and at J to 0 bases, leaving 1 base not matched to a gene. In germline, CDR1 is SGHNT, CDR2 YYREEE (reference sequence). CDR3 length equals 14 residues. CDR3 residues: CASRGTANTGELFF. The DNA of the CDR3 is TGTGCCAGCAGGGGGACAGCGAACACCGGGGAGCTGTTTTTT.

The CDR3: CAWSVQGATGGYTF. The DNA of the CDR3 is TGTGCCTGGAGTGTACAGGGGGCTACGGGCGGCTACACCTTC. The chain carries TRBV30 and TRBJ1-2, with 9 bases lining up with TRBD1. CDR1 is GTSNPN and CDR2 is SVGIG in the germline V gene (reference sequence). This CDR3 is 14 amino acids long. V dropped 0 bases and J dropped 8; count of bases not matched to a gene: 7.

The chain employs TRBV7-9 and TRBJ1-2; possible D gene TRBD1, 5 bases. Per germline, CDR1 SEHNR and CDR2 FQNEAQ (reference sequence). Deletions cut 8 bases from V and 4 bases from J, with 11 bases between. The CDR3 extends over 12 amino acids. CDR3 protein: CASSRDGYGYTF. The CDR3 DNA follows: TGTGCCAGCTCTCGGGACGGCTATGGCTACACCTTC.

The J gene is TRBJ2-1, the V gene TRBV19, with 10 bases lining up with TRBD2. Losses at the gene ends were 2 bases for V and 0 bases for J; bases not matched to a gene: 4. Germline assignment: CDR1 LNHDA and CDR2 SQIVND (reference sequence). The CDR3 is 17 amino acids. The CDR3 loop is CASSILAGATSYNEQFF. The CDR3 bases are TGTGCCAGTAGTATACTAGCGGGAGCCACCTCCTACAATGAGCAGTTCTTC.

The chain has TRBV11-2 and TRBJ2-1; 10 bases are a match to TRBD2. The CDR3 contains 17 residues. V lost 0 bases to trimming and J lost 7 bases; unmatched junction nucleotides: 9. CDR1 is SGHAT, CDR2 FQNNGV, per germline. CDR3 DNA: TGTGCCAGCAGCTTAGATAAGATCGCTAGCGGGGGTAATGAGCAGTTCTTC. Its protein product is CASSLDKIASGGNEQFF.

The rearrangement joins TRBV3-1 (or the pseudogene TRBV3-2) to TRBJ1-3; 7 positions match TRBD1. CDR1 and CDR2 (germline): LGHDT, YNNKEL (reference sequence). The CDR3 is made up of 16 amino acids. Trimming cost V 4 bases and J 0 bases; bases outside gene matches: 6. The CDR3 loop reads CASSPTRDSSGNTIYF. CDR3 nucleotides: TGTGCCAGCAGCCCGACACGGGACAGCTCTGGAAACACCATATATTTT.

The rearrangement joins TRBV5-1 to TRBJ2-1; TRBD1 might be the D (7 bases). CDR3 length equals 15 residues. V lost 5 bases, J lost 2 bases, and 14 bases lay in between. The V gene's germline CDR1 is SGHRS and CDR2 YFSETQ. CDR3 DNA: TGCGCCAGCAGTTCTTTCAGGGGGGCCTACAATGAGCAGTTCTTC. Translation: CASSSFRGAYNEQFF.

To note about this clone: An end of the junction differs from the germline gene, which may be a read error. The chain joins TRBV28 to TRBJ1-2, with 8 bases that match TRBD1. This CDR3 comprises 12 residues. CDR1 is MDHEN, CDR2 SYDVKM, per germline. This CDR3 is CASSFPRGRGFF. CDR3 bases: TGTGCCAGCAGTTTCCCCAGGGGGCGAGGTTTCTTC.

The CDR3 nucleotides read TGTGCCAGCGGGTGGGACAGGGCCGAGTACCAAGAGACCCAGTACTTC. It yields the protein CASGWDRAEYQETQYF. This chain links TRBV25-1 with TRBJ2-5; 9 bases fit TRBD1. With 8 bases clipped from V and 0 bases from J, the junction kept 10 bases outside the gene matches. CDR3 length: 16 amino acids. The germline CDR1 and CDR2 sequences are MGHDK and SYGVNS.

The chain uses TRBV6-5 and TRBJ2-5, with no clear D. Per germline, CDR1 MNHEY and CDR2 SVGAGI. The CDR3 is 13 residues long. V dropped 6 bases and J dropped 5 bases, with 13 bases sitting between them. The CDR3 DNA follows: TGTGCCAGCAGCTCCGGGCCCCTGGAGACCCAGTACTTC. This gives the protein CASSSGPLETQYF.

The chain couples TRBV7-8 to TRBJ1-5; D is uncertain. This CDR3 contains 12 residues. V lost 3 bases and J lost 6, with 6 bases in between. In germline, CDR1 is SGHVS, CDR2 FQNEAQ. CDR3 in DNA: TGTGCCAGCAGCTTCGGGCGTCAGCCCCAGCATTTT. It specifies CASSFGRQPQHF.

The rearrangement uses TRBV30 and TRBJ1-3, with TRBD1 as a possible D gene (5 bases). Germline V gives CDR1 GTSNPN, CDR2 SVGIG (reference sequence). The CDR3 is made up of 13 amino acids. The ends were cut back, 3 bases at V and 4 bases at J, with 10 bases in the middle. CDR3 residues: CAWSEGHGNTIYF. The CDR3 DNA reads as TGTGCCTGGAGCGAGGGGCACGGAAACACCATATATTTT.

The CDR3 nucleotides read TGTGCCAGCAGTAAAGGGGTGGGGAACACTGAAGCTTTCTTT. Translation gives CASSKGVGNTEAFF. The rearrangement uses TRBV27 and TRBJ1-1; D possibly corresponds to TRBD1 (5 bases). The CDR3 sequence is 14 residues long. Looked up from germline, CDR1 is MNHEY and CDR2 is SMNVEV (reference sequence). V was cut by 5 bases and J by 1 base, with 11 bases left in between.

The chain links TRBV7-2 to TRBJ1-4; TRBD1 matches at 8 bases. J lost 3 bases, V lost 4 bases, and 16 bases had no gene match. This CDR3 is 19 amino acids long. The germline gives CDR1 SGHTA, CDR2 FQGNSA. CDR3 residues: CASSYGQGRGLGANEKLFF. In nucleotides, the CDR3 is TGTGCCAGCAGCTATGGACAGGGAAGGGGTTTGGGAGCTAATGAAAAACTGTTTTTT.